This passage covers 29 T cell receptor beta chains from one sample sequenced in a study of a mutant IDH1 vaccine in newly diagnosed glioma. Data came from immunoSEQ multiplex PCR; TCRdb stores just in-frame clones and leaves some out. The top ten clones hold 0.55% to 0.7% of a sample with over 95,000 clones, 90% of them seen once. No antigens are known for them. Sample time point: week 11, during vaccination. Each dose delivered 300 ug of mutant IDH1 20-mer peptide subcutaneously with imiquimod. Sequences were derived from PBMCs, sampled from a glioma patient whose treatment included an IDH1 peptide vaccine. The receptors were sampled from a woman aged 45-65 years with glioma.

This chain uses TRBV7-9 with TRBJ2-5; D gene unclear. There are 13 residues in the CDR3. V was pared by 3 bases and J by 5 bases, with 10 bases between. The germline V gene encodes CDR1 SEHNR and CDR2 FQNEAQ (reference sequence). CDR3 in DNA: TGTGCCAGCAGCTTTGGAGTACAGGAGACCCAGTACTTC. Translation: CASSFGVQETQYF.

CDR3 protein: CASSTRTVLDGYTF. The DNA for the CDR3 is TGTGCCAGTAGTACCCGGACAGTTCTAGATGGCTACACCTTC. The chain uses TRBV19 and TRBJ1-2; D might be TRBD1 (6 bases). From germline, CDR1 is LNHDA and CDR2 SQIVND (reference sequence). V dropped 4 bases and J dropped 6 bases, with 15 bases sitting between them. This CDR3 spans 14 amino acids.

This chain connects TRBV11-1 to TRBJ1-1, with 7 bases identical to TRBD1. This CDR3 is 15 amino acids long. Germline V gene data show CDR1 as SGHAT and CDR2 as FQDESV (reference sequence). V trimming: 5 bases; J trimming: 0 bases; junction bases outside the gene matches: 6. CDR3 in DNA: TGTGCCAGCAGCAATCACAGGGGATTGAACACTGAAGCTTTCTTT. The encoded protein is CASSNHRGLNTEAFF.

This chain uses TRBV10-3 with TRBJ2-2, with no clear D. This CDR3 is 11 amino acids long. The V and J ends lost 2 bases and 7 bases respectively, with 2 bases between them. Germline V lookup: CDR1 ENHRY, CDR2 SYGVKD. CDR3 sequence: CAISEIGELFF. The CDR3 region has the DNA TGTGCCATCAGTGAGATCGGGGAGCTGTTTTTT.

The rearrangement links TRBV11-2 to TRBJ2-7; no clear D gene. V dropped 1 base and J dropped 0 bases, with 4 bases sitting between them. There are 13 residues in the CDR3. In germline, CDR1 is SGHAT, CDR2 FQNNGV. CDR3 sequence: CASSLGYSYEQYF. The CDR3 DNA reads TGTGCCAGCAGCTTAGGATACTCCTACGAGCAGTACTTC.

The CDR3 region is CASSLDQGAREQYF. CDR3 DNA sequence: TGTGCCAGCAGCTTGGATCAGGGAGCAAGGGAGCAGTACTTC. The chain couples TRBV5-4 to TRBJ2-5; the D call may be TRBD1 or TRBD2 (5 bases each). Trimming took off 0 bases at V and 11 bases at J, with 17 bases between the two ends. The germline gives CDR1 SGHNT, CDR2 YYREEE (reference sequence). This CDR3 is 14 amino acids long.

CDR3 in amino acids: CAFGTTDYGYTF. The CDR3 DNA sequence: TGTGCCTTTGGGACAACGGACTATGGCTACACCTTC. The chain carries TRBV30 and TRBJ1-2; D is possibly TRBD1 (6 bases). The V and J ends lost 7 bases and 3 bases respectively, with 12 bases between them. Germline V gives CDR1 GTSNPN, CDR2 SVGIG (reference sequence). CDR3 length equals 12 residues.

This chain links TRBV14 with TRBJ1-2; 7 nucleotides match TRBD1. With V trimmed by 4 bases and J by 8 bases, 7 bases remained unmatched. CDR3 length equals 13 residues. The germline gives CDR1 SGHDN, CDR2 FVKESK. The CDR3 DNA is TGTGCCAGCAGCCGGAGACAGGGAAGCGGCTACACCTTC. This translates into CASSRRQGSGYTF.

The rearrangement joins TRBV9 to TRBJ2-7, with unresolved D. V was pared by 2 bases and J by 6 bases, with 9 bases between. The CDR3 contains 12 residues. Germline V gene sequence: CDR1 SGDLS, CDR2 YYNGEE. CDR3 sequence: CASSVGFGEQYF. The CDR3 DNA reads TGTGCCAGCAGCGTCGGCTTCGGCGAGCAGTACTTC.

As to this clone: A read error may account for a junction end that differs from germline. V and J are TRBV6-5 and TRBJ2-5; 7 nucleotides match TRBD1. The CDR3 extends over 15 amino acids. Per the germline V gene, CDR1 is MNHEY and CDR2 is SVGAGI. The CDR3 DNA is TGTGCCAGCAATTACAGGGGAAGCCTGCAAGAGACCCAGTACTTC. The encoded protein is CASNYRGSLQETQYF.

The chain joins TRBV2 to TRBJ2-7; TRBD1 is a possible D gene (5 bases). From germline, CDR1 is SNHLY and CDR2 FYNNEI. Trimming shortened V by 6 bases and J by 3 bases, and 9 bases separated the two germline ends. This CDR3 spans 12 amino acids. The CDR3 DNA is TGTGCCAGCAGCGACGACAGCTACGAGCAGTACTTC. This sequence encodes CASSDDSYEQYF.

V is TRBV27 and J is TRBJ2-1; 8 bases map to TRBD2. Losses at the gene ends were 8 bases for V and 4 bases for J; bases not matched to a gene: 7. Germline V gene lookup returns CDR1 MNHEY and CDR2 SMNVEV (reference sequence). The CDR3 consists of 14 residues. The DNA of the CDR3 is TGTGCCAGCCGATCTAGCGGGCAGTACAATGAGCAGTTCTTC. Protein sequence: CASRSSGQYNEQFF.

V is TRBV7-3 and J is TRBJ2-5; D is possibly TRBD1 or TRBD2 (6 bases each). Trimming shortened V by 4 bases and J by 5 bases, and 14 bases separated the two germline ends. This CDR3 contains 14 residues. Germline CDR1 reads SGHTA; CDR2 reads FQGTGA. The CDR3 reads CASSSGTGRETQYF. CDR3 DNA sequence: TGTGCCAGCAGCTCCGGAACAGGGAGGGAGACCCAGTACTTC.

The chain is built from TRBV27 and TRBJ2-3; 9 bases are a match to TRBD2. Germline V gene lookup returns CDR1 MNHEY and CDR2 SMNVEV (reference sequence). Trimming took 2 bases from V and 2 from J; bases not matched to a gene: 14. The CDR3 sequence is 19 residues long. The CDR3: CASSLKAGGFIGPTDTQYF. The CDR3, as DNA: TGTGCCAGCAGTTTAAAAGCGGGAGGATTTATCGGCCCCACAGATACGCAGTATTTT.

The rearrangement links TRBV6-1 to TRBJ2-7; a weak D match, TRBD2 (6 bases). Germline values: CDR1 MNHNS, CDR2 SASEGT. CDR3 length: 12 amino acids. With 10 bases removed from V and 2 bases from J, the gap between germline ends came to 12 bases. The CDR3 spells CAIGTLAYEQYF. In DNA form, the CDR3 reads TGTGCCATCGGGACTTTGGCCTACGAGCAGTACTTC.

V gene TRBV7-6 combines with J gene TRBJ2-7, with D possibly being TRBD1 or TRBD2 (6 bases each). CDR3 length equals 14 residues. From germline, CDR1 is SGHVS and CDR2 FNYEAQ. Deletions cut 4 bases from V and 7 bases from J, with 17 bases between. This CDR3 reads CASSSGHGSGEQYF. CDR3 bases: TGTGCCAGCAGCTCGGGACATGGGAGCGGGGAGCAGTACTTC.

V usage is TRBV18 and J usage is TRBJ2-7; D may be TRBD1 (5 bases). CDR1 and CDR2 (germline): KGHSH, LQKENI. Trimming pared 6 bases from V and 3 bases from J, leaving 18 bases between. This CDR3 contains 15 residues. The CDR3 is CASSLRGSQGYEQYF. The CDR3 bases are TGTGCCAGCTCGCTACGAGGCAGCCAGGGCTACGAGCAGTACTTC.

The CDR3 reads CASSHLDLHNEQFF. DNA for the CDR3: TGTGCCAGCAGTCACCTGGACCTTCACAATGAGCAGTTCTTC. The chain links TRBV28 to TRBJ2-1; D unresolved. With 5 bases removed from V and 5 bases from J, the gap between germline ends came to 13 bases. The CDR3 is 14 residues long. The germline V gene has CDR1 MDHEN and CDR2 SYDVKM.

The DNA of the CDR3 is TGTGCCAGCAGTGACCCACATATGGGTCTCAATCAGCCCCAGCATTTT. It codes for CASSDPHMGLNQPQHF. This chain uses TRBV6-1 with TRBJ1-5, with D unclear. The CDR3 has 16 amino acids. Trimming cost V 3 bases and J 3 bases, with 15 bases left between them. Germline V lookup: CDR1 MNHNS, CDR2 SASEGT.

J is TRBJ1-2 and V is TRBV30; D is possibly TRBD1 (6 bases). This CDR3 contains 14 residues. Germline CDR1 GTSNPN, CDR2 SVGIG (reference sequence). V was shortened by 5 bases and J by 6 bases, with 19 bases between the two germline ends. CDR3: CAWYDRTWGHGYTF. The CDR3, as DNA: TGTGCCTGGTACGACAGGACCTGGGGGCATGGCTACACCTTC.

The rearrangement uses TRBV15 and TRBJ1-4, with 8 bases matching TRBD1. Germline CDR1 LNHNV, CDR2 YYDKDF (reference sequence). After removal of 0 bases from V and 6 bases from J, the junction contained 6 bases not matched to a gene. The CDR3 length is 16 residues. CDR3 in DNA: TGTGCCACCAGCAGAGATGCAGGGGGCTGGGATGAAAAACTGTTTTTT. This sequence encodes CATSRDAGGWDEKLFF.

This chain uses TRBV5-1 with TRBJ2-7; D is uncertain. The CDR3 length is 15 residues. With 1 base removed from V and 0 bases from J, the gap between germline ends came to 11 bases. Germline CDR1 is SGHRS and CDR2 is YFSETQ. CDR3 in amino acids: CASSLYGLSSYEQYF. The CDR3 nucleotides are TGCGCCAGCAGCTTGTATGGTCTGAGCTCCTACGAGCAGTACTTC.

V is TRBV11-2 and J is TRBJ1-2; the D is unclear. The CDR3 covers 14 residues. Germline loops: CDR1 SGHAT, CDR2 FQNNGV. V lost 10 bases, J lost 5 bases, and 20 bases lay in between. CDR3 in DNA: TGTGCCACCGGACGACCGGAACTTCCATATGGCTACACCTTC. Its translation: CATGRPELPYGYTF.

The rearrangement uses TRBV2 and TRBJ2-7, with 7 bases lining up with TRBD1. Germline CDR1 reads SNHLY; CDR2 reads FYNNEI. This CDR3 contains 12 residues. V gave up 6 bases and J gave up 5 bases; unmatched junction bases: 4. The DNA for the CDR3 is TGTGCCAGCAGAGCAGGGGGTGACGAGCAGTACTTC. It is translated as CASRAGGDEQYF.

The CDR3 DNA follows: TGTGCCAGCAGCTTGCAGGGTAACACCGGGGAGCTGTTTTTT. Translating it yields CASSLQGNTGELFF. The chain joins TRBV5-4 to TRBJ2-2, with TRBD1 as a possible D gene (5 bases). The germline CDR1 and CDR2 sequences are SGHNT and YYREEE (reference sequence). Trimming took 1 base from V and 2 from J, leaving 6 bases between them. CDR3 length: 14 residues.

The rearrangement joins TRBV6-1 to TRBJ1-5; D ambiguous. Germline V gene data show CDR1 as MNHNS and CDR2 as SASEGT. The CDR3 spans 15 residues. V was cut by 0 bases and J by 3 bases, with 9 bases left in between. The CDR3 loop is CASSEASHFNQPQHF. The CDR3 DNA reads as TGTGCCAGCAGTGAAGCTTCCCACTTCAATCAGCCCCAGCATTTT.

The rearrangement joins TRBV6-1 to TRBJ2-7; TRBD1 might be the D (6 bases). Germline V gives CDR1 MNHNS, CDR2 SASEGT. Trimming removed 6 bases at V and 0 bases at J, with 12 bases between. There are 14 residues in the CDR3. CDR3 loop: CASRDSLFSYEQYF. The CDR3 nucleotides are TGTGCCAGCAGGGACAGCCTCTTCTCCTACGAGCAGTACTTC.

This chain links TRBV29-1 with TRBJ2-3; 7 nucleotides line up with TRBD2. Germline V gene lookup returns CDR1 SQVTM and CDR2 ANQGSEA. The CDR3 loop spans 17 amino acids. Trimming took 6 bases from V and 1 from J; bases not matched to a gene: 16. CDR3 bases: TGCAGCGTGGATTCGGGACTACGGCATAGAGGCACAGATACGCAGTATTTT. It encodes CSVDSGLRHRGTDTQYF.

The chain has TRBV28 and TRBJ1-2, with unresolved D. This CDR3 region has 12 residues. Germline loops: CDR1 MDHEN, CDR2 SYDVKM. The V end lost 8 bases, the J end lost 1 base, and 8 bases lay between the germline ends. The CDR3 sequence: CASLSINYGYTF. CDR3 coding DNA: TGTGCCAGCCTGTCCATTAACTATGGCTACACCTTC.